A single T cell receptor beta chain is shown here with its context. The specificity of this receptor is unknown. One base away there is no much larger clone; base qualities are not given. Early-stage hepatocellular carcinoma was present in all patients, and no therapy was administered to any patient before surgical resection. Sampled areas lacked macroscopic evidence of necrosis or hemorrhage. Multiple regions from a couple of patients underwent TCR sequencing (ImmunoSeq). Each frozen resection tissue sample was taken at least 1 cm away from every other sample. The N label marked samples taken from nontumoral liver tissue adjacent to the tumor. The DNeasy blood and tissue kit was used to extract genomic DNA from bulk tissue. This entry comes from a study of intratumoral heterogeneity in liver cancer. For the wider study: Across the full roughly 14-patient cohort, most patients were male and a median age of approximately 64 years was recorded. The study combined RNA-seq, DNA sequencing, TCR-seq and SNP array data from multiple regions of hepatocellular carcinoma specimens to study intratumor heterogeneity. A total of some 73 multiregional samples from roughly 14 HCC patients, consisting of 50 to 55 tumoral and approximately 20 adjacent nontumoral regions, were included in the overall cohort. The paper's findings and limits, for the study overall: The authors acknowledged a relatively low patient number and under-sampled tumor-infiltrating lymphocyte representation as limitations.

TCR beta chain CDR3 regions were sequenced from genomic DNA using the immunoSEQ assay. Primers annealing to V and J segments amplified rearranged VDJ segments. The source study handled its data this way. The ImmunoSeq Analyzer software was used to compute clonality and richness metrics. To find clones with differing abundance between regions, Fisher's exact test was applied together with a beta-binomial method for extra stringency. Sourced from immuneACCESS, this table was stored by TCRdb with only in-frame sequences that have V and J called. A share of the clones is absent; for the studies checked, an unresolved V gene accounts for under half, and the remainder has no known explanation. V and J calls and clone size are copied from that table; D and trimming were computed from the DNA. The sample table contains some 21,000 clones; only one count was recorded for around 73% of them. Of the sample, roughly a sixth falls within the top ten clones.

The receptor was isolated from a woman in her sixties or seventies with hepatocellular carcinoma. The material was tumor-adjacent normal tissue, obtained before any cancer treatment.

The CDR3 region reads CASSLTEGVYEQYF. Here is the DNA: TGTGCCAGCAGCTTGACAGAGGGGGTCTACGAGCAGTACTTC. This receptor chain uses TRBV5-4 and TRBJ2-7, with TRBD1 as a weak D call on 6 bases. Deletion took 1 base off V and 3 bases off J, with a span of 11 bases between the germline ends. The germline V gene (reference sequence) sets CDR1 to SGHNT and CDR2 to YYREEE. The CDR3 numbers 14 residues from cysteine through phenylalanine. The only DNA kept is the CDR3, 42 bases in frame from the first base.